The entry below gives a single TCR beta chain sequence along with its context. Its matching antigen is unknown. The PCR contained 60 Vbeta and 13 Jbeta primers. In the authors' workflow: It was a later analysis that counted roughly 80 million unique TCR beta chains, of which roughly 10 million were shared. Measured with immunoSEQ multiplex PCR; TCRdb has only the in-frame clones, and not every one. Clone size and the V and J calls come from that table; the DNA yielded D and trimming. The repertoire holds around 120,000 clones, with over 60% as singletons. The sample is drawn from a study of cytomegalovirus exposure and HLA in healthy donors. Germline CDR1 and CDR2: SGHRS and YFSETQ. The CDR3 consists of 17 residues. V dropped 2 bases and J dropped 2; count of bases not matched to a gene: 9. Overall study findings and caveats: In a later analysis, at a false discovery rate of 0.05, approximately 18,000 TCR beta sequences were associated with HLA alleles. Some TCR beta chains (over 150 of them) were listed as cytomegalovirus-associated.

The gene calls are TRBV5-1 and TRBJ2-7, with 11 bases lining up with TRBD1. The specimen sequenced was PBMCs. This TCR was sampled from a man aged 18 to 35 in good health and CMV-seronegative. The CDR3 bases are TGCGCCAGCAGCTTTTCCAGTCCGGGACAGGGGGCCTACGAGCAGTACTTC. Its translation: CASSFSSPGQGAYEQYF.